This T cell receptor beta chain emerged from a study of T cells in Graves' hyperthyroidism and ophthalmopathy (dated by TCRdb to between 2018 and 2021). About the study as a whole: Peripheral blood samples were taken at initial diagnosis, before any treatment was given. TCR V-J signatures able to tell the groups apart were searched for in a discovery cohort of 95 or so patients, of whom more than 40 had Graves' ophthalmopathy and around 57 had stable Graves' hyperthyroidism. Prospective prediction of ophthalmopathy was tested in an independent validation cohort of fewer than 20 hyperthyroidism patients and around 16 patients who later progressed to ophthalmopathy. For training and testing, the 100 or so patients in the discovery cohort were randomly divided in a 7:3 ratio. The study also compared thyroid tissue and blood T-cell repertoires from five or six Graves' hyperthyroidism patients. Following sampling, methimazole starting at 30 mg daily was given to hyperthyroidism patients, and high-dose intravenous methylprednisolone was given to ophthalmopathy patients. The paper describes TCR Vbeta CDR3 sequencing of roughly 130 peripheral blood samples, made up of 43 ophthalmopathy patients, more than 70 hyperthyroidism patients and roughly 17 progressor patients. Overall results and qualifications from the work: No statistical method was used to set the sample size in advance, and investigators knew the group allocation. During validation, the model predicted progression to ophthalmopathy a median of about 6.5 months ahead of onset, with around 70% sensitivity and about 72% specificity. Most expanded thyroid clonotypes (frequency above 0.001) were also found in blood, which suggests that blood repertoires may mirror thyroid immune responses. A model built on a 13 V-J signature distinguished ophthalmopathy from stable hyperthyroidism, reaching about 88% sensitivity and 81.08% specificity in cross-validation and 80%/75% in testing.

Amplification of TCR beta CDR3 regions was carried out from RNA transcripts. A first-round RT-PCR of the TCR CDR3 used the HTBI primer set with the Qiagen OneStep RT-PCR kit. Libraries were constructed in a second round of multiplex PCR, after which size selection and purification were performed. Sequencing of the libraries was done on an Illumina HiSeq2000 using paired-end 100 bp reads. From the authors' description of their analysis: SOAPnuke was used to process the raw data, throwing out any read that contained adapters or uncalled bases, had a mean Phred below 15, or lacked an exact constant-primer or identifier match. High-quality paired reads were merged with COPE v1.2.5, and unique nucleotide sequences were defined as clonotypes. MiTCR v1.1 was used to align the clonotypes against IMGT TRBV, TRBD and TRBJ reference segments. Only V-J combinations with frequency above 0.0001, covering 98% to 99.2% of repertoires, were analysed. A TCS score was defined as the ratio between F50 (clonal expansion) and ExV (chaos), using BLOSUM62-based TCRdist between CDR3 peptides within each V-J. Welch's t-statistics and random forest reduced around 550 V-J features to 13, which were used in a naive Bayes classifier (R e1071). Using fastp at Q25 and MiXCR, TCRdb reprocessed the public reads and kept productive beta chains. Each entry is one CDR3 protein sequence, shown with its most common DNA and genes. TCRdb, rather than the study authors, made the V and J calls. For this sample there are fewer than 450,000 distinct CDR3 sequences; roughly 20% appear just once. Of the sample, roughly two fifths is held by the ten largest clones.

This clonotype has ten or more counts. Its recognized antigen is unknown. No quality values exist for individual bases; no much larger clone is one base distant. In the ophthalmopathy patients, disease was moderately to severely active, with a Clinical Activity Score of 3 or more, a NOSPECS grade of 4 or more, and a duration of less than 3 months. Any patient with an uncontrolled infection, another autoimmune disease, pregnancy or lactation was excluded. Clinical symptoms, serum thyroxine and TRAb, thyroid ultrasound, and orbital computed tomography formed the basis for the diagnoses. PBMCs were isolated from 10 ml of fresh peripheral blood by Ficoll-Paque density gradient centrifugation. Trizol reagent was used to extract total RNA, and RNA quality was then checked on an Agilent 2100 Bioanalyzer. The CDR3 covers 14 residues, taking in both the cysteine and the phenylalanine. Only CDR3 DNA is held: 42 bases, read in frame from base 1. V is trimmed back by 6 bases and J by 5 bases, and the junction contains 6 bases that no gene match accounts for.

The receptor chain draws on TRBV12-3 or TRBV12-4 and TRBJ2-7, and 11 bases in between align with TRBD2. Sequenced input: blood. This receptor was obtained from a man younger than 35 with Graves' ophthalmopathy. The base sequence is TGTGCCAGCAGACTTAGCGGGGGGGGTGACGAGCAGTACTTC. Its translation reads: CASRLSGGGDEQYF.